The sequence of this T cell receptor beta chain was determined in a study of blood T cells in healthy people across ages. On the study more broadly: Template switching recovered approximately one barcoded beta molecule for every two T cells.

This clonotype was observed a handful of times. The use of a sample-barcoded 5' primer and a J-beta primer mix characterized a second PCR of about 7 to 12 cycles. A single record per CDR3 protein comes from TCRdb applying MiXCR to the 5' RACE reads. The sample gives over a million distinct CDR3 sequences, 35% to 50% of which show up once; over 15% is in the top ten. The germline gives CDR1 DFQATT, CDR2 SNEGSKA (reference sequence). After removal of 3 bases from V and 5 bases from J, the junction contained 8 bases not matched to a gene. CDR3 length equals 14 residues. This receptor was obtained from a woman in her fifties or sixties in good health. Input material: blood. This rearrangement joins TRBV20-1 to TRBJ2-5; 8 bases are shared with TRBD1. In DNA, the CDR3 is TGCAGTGCTAGGTGGCAGGGGGCTACGGAGACCCAGTACTTC. It yields the protein CSARWQGATETQYF.